Each of the 10 T cell receptor beta chains below was sequenced from the same sample in a study of blood T cell repertoires in COVID-19. The data were produced by immunoSEQ multiplex PCR, yet TCRdb's version contains in-frame clones alone and is incomplete. The sample has around 130,000 clones, around 80% seen once. The sequencing input was peripheral blood. The receptors were gathered from a man in his 70s with acute or convalescent COVID-19.

V usage is TRBV6-6 and J usage is TRBJ2-5; 7 bases match TRBD1. Trimming cost V 10 bases and J 1 base; bases outside gene matches: 9. This CDR3 is built from 14 residues. Per germline, CDR1 MNHNY and CDR2 SVGAGI (reference sequence). The CDR3 spells CATVAPGGQETQYF. CDR3 DNA sequence: TGTGCCACCGTAGCCCCAGGGGGCCAAGAGACCCAGTACTTC.

J is TRBJ2-2 and V is TRBV7-2; the D is unclear. CDR3 length equals 12 residues. Trimming left V 1 base short and J 6 bases short, with 3 bases between. Germline V CDR1 and CDR2: SGHTA, FQGNSA. The chain's CDR3 is CASSLVSGELFF. The DNA of the CDR3 is TGTGCCAGCAGCTTAGTATCCGGGGAGCTGTTTTTT.

The CDR3 DNA follows: TGTGCCAGCAGTTTCCACTCTTTTGGAGCGAACACTGAAGCTTTCTTT. It codes for CASSFHSFGANTEAFF. The chain carries TRBV27 and TRBJ1-1; D is uncertain. The CDR3 extends over 16 amino acids. From germline, CDR1 is MNHEY and CDR2 SMNVEV (reference sequence). Trimming took off 3 bases at V and 1 base at J, with 15 bases between the two ends.

This clone was found once. The V and J genes are TRBV5-1 and TRBJ1-4, with a weak D call TRBD1 (5 bases). V was pared by 1 base and J by 8 bases, with 12 bases between. CDR3 size: 14 residues. Germline CDR1 reads SGHRS; CDR2 reads YFSETQ. CDR3 residues: CASSLLGVGEKLFF. DNA for the CDR3: TGCGCCAGCAGCTTGTTAGGGGTTGGGGAAAAACTGTTTTTT.

V usage is TRBV7-3 and J usage is TRBJ2-1; 9 bases are shared with TRBD1. From germline, CDR1 is SGHTA and CDR2 FQGTGA. J was trimmed by 0 bases and V by 4 bases; bases with no gene match: 1. The CDR3 contains 15 residues. The CDR3 coding sequence is TGTGCCAGCAGCTGGGGACAGGGCTCCTACAATGAGCAGTTCTTC. Protein sequence: CASSWGQGSYNEQFF.

The genes are TRBV27 and TRBJ2-1; tentative D call: TRBD1 (6 bases). Germline V gene data show CDR1 as MNHEY and CDR2 as SMNVEV (reference sequence). The CDR3 is 15 residues long. The germline V and J ends were trimmed by 5 bases and 0 bases, with 11 bases remaining between them. The CDR3 bases are TGTGCCAGCAGTCGAAGGACAGACTCCTACAATGAGCAGTTCTTC. It codes for CASSRRTDSYNEQFF.

The CDR3 DNA sequence: TGCGCCAGCAGCTTGCTAGCGATCGCAGATACGCAGTATTTT. Protein sequence: CASSLLAIADTQYF. The chain recombines TRBV5-1 with TRBJ2-3, with TRBD2 as a possible D gene (6 bases). The ends were cut back, 1 base at V and 4 bases at J, with 10 bases in the middle. Germline lookup yields CDR1 SGHRS and CDR2 YFSETQ. The CDR3 spans 14 residues.

V is TRBV6-5 and J is TRBJ1-1; 8 bases are a match to TRBD1. Germline CDR1 reads MNHEY; CDR2 reads SVGAGI. CDR3 size: 13 residues. The junction had 6 bases not matched to a gene; V was cut back by 6 bases and J by 6 bases. This CDR3 is CASSFGQGAEAFF. CDR3 coding DNA: TGTGCCAGCAGCTTCGGACAGGGCGCTGAAGCTTTCTTT.

V is TRBV14 and J is TRBJ1-2, with D possibly being TRBD1 (5 bases). This CDR3 comprises 17 residues. V lost 4 bases, J lost 1 base, and 19 bases lay in between. Per germline, CDR1 SGHDN and CDR2 FVKESK. The CDR3 spells CASSPRQSPLSNYGYTF. DNA of the CDR3: TGTGCCAGCAGCCCACGACAGAGCCCACTAAGTAACTATGGCTACACCTTC.

This chain links TRBV18 with TRBJ1-6, with 11 bases matching TRBD1. Germline V gene sequence: CDR1 KGHSH, CDR2 LQKENI. Losses at the gene ends were 6 bases for V and 13 bases for J; bases not matched to a gene: 14. This CDR3 has 16 amino acids. The CDR3 DNA is TGTGCCAGCTCGCTAGTGGACAGGGGGCCCTCTGCCCCCCTCCACTTT. It translates to CASSLVDRGPSAPLHF.